Presented here are 30 T cell receptor beta chains from one specimen sequenced in a study of blood T cell repertoires in COVID-19. Data came from immunoSEQ multiplex PCR; TCRdb stores just in-frame clones and leaves some out. The sample records about 69,000 clones, 90% being singletons. The source material was peripheral blood. These receptors all stem from a man aged 50 to 59 with acute or convalescent COVID-19.

The rearrangement uses TRBV16 and TRBJ2-7; maybe TRBD1 (6 bases). Germline V lookup: CDR1 KGHSY, CDR2 FQNENV. Trimming took off 1 base at V and 1 base at J, with 14 bases between the two ends. This CDR3 spans 16 amino acids. CDR3 region: CASSQFQGMGSYEQYF. DNA of the CDR3: TGTGCCAGCAGCCAATTTCAGGGGATGGGATCCTACGAGCAGTACTTC.

J is TRBJ1-3 and V is TRBV30; tentative D call: TRBD1 (6 bases). CDR1 GTSNPN and CDR2 SVGIG come from the germline V gene (reference sequence). Trimming removed 0 bases from V and 4 bases from J, with 7 bases in between. The CDR3 is 13 residues long. CDR3: CAWSVTGGNTIYF. In DNA form, the CDR3 reads TGTGCCTGGAGTGTTACAGGGGGAAACACCATATATTTT.

The table lists this clone with a count of one. The CDR3 DNA sequence: TGCGCCAGCAGCCCCCAAGCGGGAGGGGAGACCCAGTACTTC. It is translated as CASSPQAGGETQYF. The V gene is TRBV4-1, the J gene TRBJ2-5; TRBD2 matches 10 bases. The CDR3 is made up of 14 amino acids. Germline CDR1 and CDR2: MGHRA and YSYEKL. V lost 4 bases, J lost 5 bases, and 4 bases stayed unmatched.

This clone was seen a single time. The chain links TRBV25-1 to TRBJ1-1; D might be TRBD1 (6 bases). Between the trimmed V and J ends, which lost 6 bases and 5 bases, there was a span of 22 bases. The CDR3 contains 16 residues. Looked up from germline, CDR1 is MGHDK and CDR2 is SYGVNS. The CDR3 DNA follows: TGTGCCAGCAGATGGGGGCAGGGACATAGGTTAACTGAAGCTTTCTTT. Protein product: CASRWGQGHRLTEAFF. The complete variable domain, with remaining parts taken from reference TRBV25-1 and TRBJ1-1, reads EADIYQTPRYLVIGTGKKITLECSQTMGHDKMYWYQQDPGMELHLIHYSYGVNSTEKGDLSSESTVSRIRTEHFPLTLESARPSHTSQYLCASRWGQGHRLTEAFFGQGTRLTVV.

This chain uses TRBV24-1 with TRBJ2-3; tentatively, D is TRBD1 (6 bases). Looked up from germline, CDR1 is KGHDR and CDR2 is SFDVKD. Trimming removed 4 bases from V and 4 bases from J, with 11 bases in between. CDR3 length: 14 amino acids. CDR3 in DNA: TGTGCCACCAGTGAGAACCGACAGGCAGATACGCAGTATTTT. This translates into CATSENRQADTQYF.

The chain employs TRBV3-1 (or the pseudogene TRBV3-2) and TRBJ2-5; the match to TRBD2 covers 7 bases. The CDR3 runs 15 residues. V lost 0 bases and J lost 5; bases outside the gene matches: 6. Germline V gene lookup returns CDR1 LGHDT and CDR2 YNNKEL (reference sequence). Here the CDR3 reads CASSQDMVGGETQYF. In DNA form, the CDR3 reads TGTGCCAGCAGCCAAGATATGGTGGGGGGGGAGACCCAGTACTTC.

CDR3 region: CASSVVLGVGQFF. DNA of the CDR3: TGTGCCAGCAGCGTAGTGTTAGGAGTGGGGCAGTTCTTC. The rearrangement joins TRBV9 to TRBJ2-1; D gene unclear. Germline assignment: CDR1 SGDLS and CDR2 YYNGEE. This CDR3 contains 13 residues. V lost 0 bases and J lost 12, with 13 bases in between.

Here the CDR3 DNA reads TGTGCCACCTACGGACAGGGTGGCAATCAGCCCCAGCATTTT. It yields the protein CATYGQGGNQPQHF. The chain carries TRBV6-5 and TRBJ1-5, with 8 bases fitting TRBD1. Germline V gives CDR1 MNHEY, CDR2 SVGAGI. J lost 2 bases, V lost 10 bases, and 7 bases had no gene match. This CDR3 is built from 14 residues.

The chain joins TRBV4-3 to TRBJ2-5, with 7 bases lining up with TRBD1. V lost 1 base to trimming and J lost 3 bases; unmatched junction nucleotides: 5. Per the germline V gene, CDR1 is LGHNA and CDR2 is YSLEER. The CDR3 spans 15 residues. The CDR3 coding sequence is TGCGCCAGCAGCCAAGCCCCCGGGACAGAAGAGACCCAGTACTTC. This gives the protein CASSQAPGTEETQYF.

The chain recombines TRBV7-7 with TRBJ2-7, with 8 positions matching TRBD2. V gave up 5 bases and J gave up 0 bases; unmatched junction bases: 9. Germline assignment: CDR1 SSHAT and CDR2 FNYEAQ (reference sequence). The CDR3 covers 16 residues. The CDR3 bases are TGTGCCAGCAGCCCCTATACTGCGGGAGGCTCCTACGAGCAGTACTTC. Protein product: CASSPYTAGGSYEQYF.

This clone was observed a few times. The chain joins TRBV27 to TRBJ2-7; 13 bases align to TRBD2. J gave up 6 bases and V 7 bases, and 6 bases lay outside the gene matches. There are 14 residues in the CDR3. The V gene's germline CDR1 is MNHEY and CDR2 SMNVEV (reference sequence). CDR3 protein: CASTGLAGVGEQYF. The CDR3 DNA follows: TGTGCCAGCACCGGACTAGCGGGAGTAGGCGAGCAGTACTTC.

This clone has just one count. V gene TRBV9 combines with J gene TRBJ1-1, with 8 bases that match TRBD1. Per the germline V gene, CDR1 is SGDLS and CDR2 is YYNGEE. This CDR3 has 16 amino acids. V lost 4 bases, J lost 5 bases, and 13 bases stayed unmatched. The CDR3 region has the DNA TGTGCCAGCAGCTCAGGACAGGGAAGGCAAGGGACTGAAGCTTTCTTT. Translating gives CASSSGQGRQGTEAFF. Drawing the rest from reference TRBV9 and TRBJ1-1, the complete variable domain is DSGVTQTPKHLITATGQRVTLRCSPRSGDLSVYWYQQSLDQGLQFLIQYYNGEERAKGNILERFSAQQFPDLHSELNLSSLELGDSALYFCASSSGQGRQGTEAFFGQGTRLTVV.

This clone was counted a few times. The gene calls are TRBV6-2 or TRBV6-3 and TRBJ1-2; D might be TRBD1 (5 bases). The germline CDR1 and CDR2 sequences are MNHEY and SVGEGT. CDR3 size: 15 residues. Trimming took 2 bases from V and 8 from J, leaving 18 bases between them. In DNA form, the CDR3 reads TGTGCCAGCAGTTACCTTGGGCCTCGCGGGGCCGGCTACACCTTC. This sequence encodes CASSYLGPRGAGYTF.

The V call is TRBV29-1, the J call TRBJ1-3, with a weak D call TRBD1 (6 bases). The CDR3 covers 12 residues. The V end was cut by 6 bases, the J end by 4 bases, with 10 bases between. Germline V lookup: CDR1 SQVTM, CDR2 ANQGSEA. DNA for the CDR3: TGCAGCGTCGCCACAGGGGGAAACACCATATATTTT. It translates to CSVATGGNTIYF.

The V call is TRBV6-1, the J call TRBJ2-5, with 13 nucleotides matching TRBD2. This CDR3 region has 17 residues. V was pared by 6 bases and J by 3 bases, with 10 bases of the junction left unmatched. Germline CDR1 is MNHNS and CDR2 is SASEGT. Written as DNA, the CDR3 is TGTGCCAGCAGCGAATTACCGGGACTAGCGGGAAAAGAGACCCAGTACTTC. It is translated as CASSELPGLAGKETQYF.

This clone was recorded a few times. V gene TRBV13 combines with J gene TRBJ2-7; tentative D call: TRBD1 (6 bases). Germline CDR1 PRHDT, CDR2 FYEKMQ (reference sequence). Trimming pared 5 bases from V and 2 bases from J, leaving 16 bases between. The CDR3 sequence is 15 residues long. The DNA of the CDR3 is TGTGCCAGCAGCCCTCGGACAGCCGCGACCTACGAGCAGTACTTC. Translated, it gives CASSPRTAATYEQYF.

The chain employs TRBV7-6 and TRBJ2-7; 8 nucleotides agree with TRBD2. Germline CDR1 and CDR2: SGHVS and FNYEAQ. The CDR3 runs 15 residues. V shed 4 bases and J 3 bases; nucleotides not matched to a gene: 8. CDR3 sequence reads: CASSSSSGSVYEQYF. The DNA for the CDR3 is TGTGCCAGCAGCTCCTCAAGCGGGAGTGTCTACGAGCAGTACTTC.

The chain combines TRBV3-1 (or the pseudogene TRBV3-2) with TRBJ1-1; D is possibly TRBD1 (5 bases). The germline V gene encodes CDR1 LGHDT and CDR2 YNNKEL (reference sequence). V lost 4 bases and J lost 6, with 12 bases in between. The CDR3 runs 13 residues. Here the CDR3 DNA reads TGTGCCAGCAGCCTCAACGGGGGGTCTGAAGCTTTCTTT. It codes for CASSLNGGSEAFF.

This chain joins TRBV9 and TRBJ2-7; TRBD1 agrees at 9 bases. This CDR3 comprises 15 residues. After removal of 0 bases from V and 4 bases from J, the junction contained 5 bases not matched to a gene. The V gene's germline CDR1 is SGDLS and CDR2 YYNGEE. For the CDR3, the DNA is TGTGCCAGCAGCGTAGCCGGGACAGGGTTATACGAGCAGTACTTC. Its protein product is CASSVAGTGLYEQYF. Full variable domain (missing parts from reference TRBV9 and TRBJ2-7): DSGVTQTPKHLITATGQRVTLRCSPRSGDLSVYWYQQSLDQGLQFLIQYYNGEERAKGNILERFSAQQFPDLHSELNLSSLELGDSALYFCASSVAGTGLYEQYFGPGTRLTVT.

The rearrangement links TRBV19 to TRBJ2-7; possible D gene TRBD2, 6 bases. The CDR3 is 14 amino acids. Trimming removed 5 bases at V and 1 base at J, with 12 bases between. Germline CDR1 reads LNHDA; CDR2 reads SQIVND (reference sequence). The CDR3 loop is CASSSSVKSYEQYF. CDR3 sequence (DNA): TGTGCCAGTAGTTCTAGCGTGAAGTCCTACGAGCAGTACTTC.

The J gene is TRBJ2-3, the V gene TRBV4-2; 13 nucleotides line up with TRBD2. Per germline, CDR1 LGHNA and CDR2 YNFKEQ. The trim removed 3 bases at V and 4 bases at J, leaving 10 bases unmatched. The CDR3 contains 18 residues. The DNA of the CDR3 is TGTGCCAGCAGCCAGGCCCCCCGACTAGCGGGAGGCGCAGATACGCAGTATTTT. It translates to CASSQAPRLAGGADTQYF.

This clone appeared a few times. This chain joins TRBV18 and TRBJ2-1, with D tentatively TRBD1 (5 bases). The CDR3 length is 15 residues. V was cut by 1 base and J by 0 bases, with 7 bases left in between. CDR1 and CDR2 (germline): KGHSH, LQKENI. CDR3 nucleotides: TGTGCCAGCTCACCACAGGGGTACTCCTACAATGAGCAGTTCTTC. Residues: CASSPQGYSYNEQFF. Drawing the rest from reference TRBV18 and TRBJ2-1, the complete variable domain is NAGVMQNPRHLVRRRGQEARLRCSPMKGHSHVYWYRQLPEEGLKFMVYLQKENIIDESGMPKERFSAEFPKEGPSILRIQQVVRGDSAAYFCASSPQGYSYNEQFFGPGTRLTVL.

J is TRBJ1-5 and V is TRBV6-2 or TRBV6-3; TRBD1 is a possible D gene (5 bases). Germline loops: CDR1 MNHEY, CDR2 SVGEGT. Trimming took off 1 base at V and 5 bases at J, with 9 bases between the two ends. The CDR3 is 14 residues long. For the CDR3, the DNA is TGTGCCAGCAGTTACTATTCCAGGGATCAGCCCCAGCATTTT. It translates to CASSYYSRDQPQHF.

The chain is built from TRBV19 and TRBJ2-6; the match to TRBD1 covers 7 bases. J was trimmed by 0 bases and V by 6 bases; bases with no gene match: 11. Looked up from germline, CDR1 is LNHDA and CDR2 is SQIVND (reference sequence). CDR3 length equals 18 residues. This chain's CDR3 is CASRLSGTESSGANVLTF. CDR3 coding DNA: TGTGCCAGTAGACTCTCCGGGACAGAAAGCTCTGGGGCCAACGTCCTGACTTTC.

The V call is TRBV20-1, the J call TRBJ1-5; D possibly corresponds to TRBD1 (6 bases). The CDR3 consists of 16 residues. Germline assignment: CDR1 DFQATT and CDR2 SNEGSKA (reference sequence). The V gene lost 3 bases and the J gene lost 0 bases, with 15 bases spanning the gap. The CDR3 region has the DNA TGCAGTGCTAGTATCCAGGGGCAATATAGCAATCAGCCCCAGCATTTT. It yields the protein CSASIQGQYSNQPQHF.

This clone was observed once. The V call is TRBV18, the J call TRBJ1-1; tentative D call: TRBD1 (5 bases). This CDR3 is built from 16 residues. Looked up from germline, CDR1 is KGHSH and CDR2 is LQKENI. V dropped 1 base and J dropped 4 bases, with 16 bases sitting between them. CDR3 sequence reads: CASSPRGQGASTEAFF. CDR3 DNA sequence: TGTGCCAGCTCACCACGGGGCCAAGGGGCTAGCACTGAAGCTTTCTTT.

The chain employs TRBV18 and TRBJ1-5; 7 bases fit TRBD1. The CDR3 has 15 residues. Germline V gene sequence: CDR1 KGHSH, CDR2 LQKENI. After removal of 3 bases from V and 4 bases from J, the junction contained 6 bases not matched to a gene. In DNA form, the CDR3 reads TGTGCCAGCTCACCGGGACAGAGTGGGAATCAGCCCCAGCATTTT. Protein product: CASSPGQSGNQPQHF.

The chain carries TRBV9 and TRBJ2-1; unclear D gene. The CDR3 sequence is 14 residues long. Germline assignment: CDR1 SGDLS and CDR2 YYNGEE. Between the trimmed V and J ends, which lost 0 bases and 9 bases, there was a span of 13 bases. CDR3 coding DNA: TGTGCCAGCAGCGTAGTTAGTTTTGGTATTGAGCAGTTCTTC. Translating it yields CASSVVSFGIEQFF.

J is TRBJ2-7 and V is TRBV14; 11 bases line up with TRBD2. V lost 5 bases and J lost 6; bases outside the gene matches: 3. CDR1 and CDR2 (germline): SGHDN, FVKESK. This CDR3 comprises 13 residues. The CDR3 region is CASSKTSGIEQYF. In DNA form, the CDR3 reads TGTGCCAGCAGCAAGACTAGCGGGATCGAGCAGTACTTC.

This chain joins TRBV27 and TRBJ1-6; D remains ambiguous. V dropped 4 bases and J dropped 9 bases, with 19 bases sitting between them. Looked up from germline, CDR1 is MNHEY and CDR2 is SMNVEV (reference sequence). CDR3 length equals 16 residues. CDR3 coding DNA: TGTGCCAGCAGTTCCATAACCGGGATCGGGCTTTCACCCCTCCACTTT. Protein: CASSSITGIGLSPLHF.